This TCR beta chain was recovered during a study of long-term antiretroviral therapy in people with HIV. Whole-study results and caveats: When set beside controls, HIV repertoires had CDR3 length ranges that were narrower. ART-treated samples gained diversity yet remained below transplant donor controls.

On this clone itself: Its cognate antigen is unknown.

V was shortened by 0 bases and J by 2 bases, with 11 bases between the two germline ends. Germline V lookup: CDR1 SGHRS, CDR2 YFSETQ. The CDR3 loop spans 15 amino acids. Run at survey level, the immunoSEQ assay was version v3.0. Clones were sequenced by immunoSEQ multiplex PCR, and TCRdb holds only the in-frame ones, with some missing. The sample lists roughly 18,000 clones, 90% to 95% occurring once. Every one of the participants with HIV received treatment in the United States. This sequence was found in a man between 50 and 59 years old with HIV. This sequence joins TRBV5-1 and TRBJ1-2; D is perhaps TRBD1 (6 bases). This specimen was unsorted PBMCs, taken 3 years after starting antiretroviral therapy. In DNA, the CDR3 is TGCGCCAGCAGCTTGGCCACGGGACAAAACTATGGCTACACCTTC. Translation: CASSLATGQNYGYTF.